This entry describes one T cell receptor beta chain. The data derive from a study of blood T cell repertoires in COVID-19. The overall study: Sources were T cells, B-cell-depleted T cells, or PBMCs; the material itself was cDNA or gDNA.

Germline values: CDR1 SNHLY, CDR2 FYNNEI. This CDR3 region has 16 residues. The junction had 14 bases not matched to a gene; V was cut back by 5 bases and J by 5 bases. Under the authors' procedure: How many nucleated cells were present was estimated from reference gene primer amplification. Libraries were prepared by immunoSEQ multiplex PCR; TCRdb keeps only in-frame clonotypes and omits some of them. From that table come the V and J calls and clone size; the DNA was used to work out D and trimming. Of 200,000 or so clones listed, 84% were seen once; the top ten hold approximately 5.1%. The V gene is TRBV2, the J gene TRBJ2-7; 8 bases match TRBD1. The sequence was obtained from a woman aged 55-69 years who had recovered from COVID-19. Material: peripheral blood. CDR3 loop: CASSRWGLAGGNEQYF. The DNA of the CDR3 is TGTGCCAGCAGTCGATGGGGCCTAGCAGGGGGCAACGAGCAGTACTTC.